These 23 T cell receptor beta chains originate from one sample sequenced in a study of T-cell reconstitution after alpha-beta-depleted transplantation in children. Library preparation (for TCRbeta) was performed with unique molecular identifiers. TCRdb reprocessed the PCR reads with MiXCR, giving one entry per CDR3 protein. The repertoire has 100,000 or so distinct CDR3 sequences, 4.5% to 7.5% of them found once; the top ten carry approximately 6.6%. Sequenced material: PBMCs, mostly from graft donor cells, taken 60 days after TCRalphabeta/CD19-depleted stem cell transplant. Receptors originate from a female patient aged 2-10 years who had a stem cell transplant for Fanconi anemia, so the T cells may come from the graft donor.

This clonotype has ten or more counts. The chain carries TRBV6-1 and TRBJ1-2; a weak D match, TRBD1 (6 bases). V lost 5 bases to trimming and J lost 7 bases, with 11 bases between them. CDR1 is MNHNS and CDR2 is SASEGT in the germline V gene. The CDR3 is made up of 12 amino acids. The CDR3 nucleotides read TGTGCCAGCAGTAAGACAGGAATTGGCTACACCTTC. Encoded protein: CASSKTGIGYTF.

This clonotype showed up many times. The chain is built from TRBV13 and TRBJ2-1; D perhaps matches TRBD2 (6 bases). V was pared by 4 bases and J by 0 bases, with 13 bases between. The CDR3 consists of 16 residues. In germline, CDR1 is PRHDT, CDR2 FYEKMQ (reference sequence). The CDR3 bases are TGTGCCAGCAGCTCCCCCCGGGGGAGCTCCTACAATGAGCAGTTCTTC. This gives the protein CASSSPRGSSYNEQFF.

This clonotype has a handful of counts. The V gene is TRBV6-1, the J gene TRBJ2-1; D may match TRBD1 or TRBD2 (5 bases each). The CDR3 loop spans 14 amino acids. The V and J ends lost 8 bases and 6 bases respectively, with 17 bases between them. Germline lookup yields CDR1 MNHNS and CDR2 SASEGT. The CDR3, as DNA: TGTGCCAGCTACTCCGGGACCGCCCGCAATGAGCAGTTCTTC. Translated, it gives CASYSGTARNEQFF.

This clonotype was seen repeatedly, ten times or more. The rearrangement joins TRBV5-6 to TRBJ2-7, with D perhaps given as TRBD1 or TRBD2 (5 bases each). CDR1 and CDR2 from the germline V gene are SGHDT and YYEEEE. V dropped 1 base and J dropped 0 bases, with 11 bases sitting between them. The CDR3 consists of 15 residues. CDR3 sequence reads: CASSLSGTDSYEQYF. CDR3 in DNA: TGTGCCAGCAGCTTGTCCGGGACGGACTCCTACGAGCAGTACTTC. The full variable domain, with the rest looked up from reference TRBV5-6 and TRBJ2-7, is DAGVTQSPTHLIKTRGQQVTLRCSPKSGHDTVSWYQQALGQGPQFIFQYYEEEERQRGNFPDRFSGHQFPNYSSELNVNALLLGDSALYLCASSLSGTDSYEQYFGPGTRLTVT.

This clonotype was observed many times. This rearrangement joins TRBV2 to TRBJ1-1, with unresolved D. Germline lookup yields CDR1 SNHLY and CDR2 FYNNEI. The CDR3 totals 13 residues. The V end lost 1 base, the J end lost 5 bases, and 8 bases lay between the germline ends. CDR3 sequence reads: CASSEGVGTEAFF. CDR3 nucleotides: TGTGCCAGCAGTGAAGGGGTGGGAACTGAAGCTTTCTTT.

This clonotype was counted ten times or more. V and J are TRBV20-1 and TRBJ2-7; 8 bases are a match to TRBD1. J lost 4 bases, V lost 0 bases, and 8 bases had no gene match. The CDR3 has 15 amino acids. CDR1 DFQATT and CDR2 SNEGSKA come from the germline V gene (reference sequence). CDR3: CSARDRRQGFYEQYF. DNA for the CDR3: TGCAGTGCTAGAGATCGACGACAGGGGTTTTACGAGCAGTACTTC.

V and J are TRBV12-3 or TRBV12-4 and TRBJ1-5; the D gene is possibly TRBD1 (6 bases). The CDR3 has 17 residues. The ends were cut back, 1 base at V and 0 bases at J, with 13 bases in the middle. The CDR3, as DNA: TGTGCCAGCAGTTTAGGGACAGCCCTTTATAGCAATCAGCCCCAGCATTTT. Residues: CASSLGTALYSNQPQHF.

This clonotype was observed many times. V and J are TRBV3-1 and TRBJ2-7; D is ambiguous. Trimming cost V 1 base and J 3 bases, with 10 bases left between them. The CDR3 is made up of 14 amino acids. In germline, CDR1 is LGHDT, CDR2 YNNKEL (reference sequence). The CDR3 sequence: CASSQVRTGYEQYF. The DNA for the CDR3 is TGTGCCAGCAGCCAAGTTCGGACGGGCTACGAGCAGTACTTC.

In this sample, this clonotype turned up many times. The chain is built from TRBV29-1 and TRBJ2-3; D possibly uses TRBD1 or TRBD2 (6 bases each). Looked up from germline, CDR1 is SQVTM and CDR2 is ANQGSEA. With 3 bases removed from V and 4 bases from J, the gap between germline ends came to 11 bases. The CDR3 runs 13 residues. Written as DNA, the CDR3 is TGCAGCGTTGACCGGGGGCCAGCAGATACGCAGTATTTT. This encodes CSVDRGPADTQYF.

This clonotype occurred many times. The V call is TRBV11-3, the J call TRBJ2-3, with D tentatively TRBD1 (5 bases). This CDR3 is 14 amino acids long. The V end was cut by 4 bases, the J end by 0 bases, with 8 bases between. Per the germline V gene, CDR1 is SGHNT and CDR2 is YENEEA. For the CDR3, the DNA is TGTGCCAGCAGCTACAGGTCTAGCACAGATACGCAGTATTTT. Residues: CASSYRSSTDTQYF.

This clonotype has a count of ten or more. The rearrangement links TRBV7-9 to TRBJ2-5; 7 bases match TRBD1. The CDR3 is 13 amino acids. Germline CDR1 reads SEHNR; CDR2 reads FQNEAQ (reference sequence). The junction had 3 bases not matched to a gene; V was cut back by 3 bases and J by 5 bases. The CDR3 bases are TGTGCCAGCAGCTTCACAGGGGAGGAGACCCAGTACTTC. This codes for CASSFTGEETQYF.

This clonotype has at least ten counts. In DNA form, the CDR3 reads TGTGCCAGCAGCTCGAACCGGTTATACGAGCAGTACTTC. This translates into CASSSNRLYEQYF. The chain couples TRBV7-2 to TRBJ2-7; D remains unclear. V shed 4 bases and J shed 4 bases, with 11 bases lying between them. Germline V CDR1 and CDR2: SGHTA, FQGNSA. The CDR3 contains 13 residues.

The CDR3 DNA reads TGCAGTGCTACACTAATCTCGACTAGCGCCTACGAGCAGTACTTC. As protein: CSATLISTSAYEQYF. The chain combines TRBV20-1 with TRBJ2-7; 8 bases align to TRBD2. This CDR3 comprises 15 residues. In germline, CDR1 is DFQATT, CDR2 SNEGSKA (reference sequence). Trimming cost V 4 bases and J 2 bases; bases outside gene matches: 10.

This clonotype was picked up many times. The rearrangement links TRBV12-3 or TRBV12-4 to TRBJ1-2; D may be TRBD1 (6 bases). The CDR3 has 12 residues. The V gene lost 5 bases and the J gene lost 7 bases, with 11 bases spanning the gap. The CDR3 nucleotides read TGTGCCAGCAGTGGTACAGGGTCTGGCTACACCTTC. Its translation is CASSGTGSGYTF.

The chain employs TRBV29-1 and TRBJ1-1; perhaps TRBD1 as D (5 bases). There are 13 residues in the CDR3. CDR1 is SQVTM and CDR2 is ANQGSEA in the germline V gene. V was cut by 2 bases and J by 10 bases, with 17 bases left in between. CDR3 in DNA: TGCAGCGTTGAAACCAGCACGGGGGGGGGAGCTTTCTTT. Its translation is CSVETSTGGGAFF.

This clonotype showed up just a few times. In nucleotides, the CDR3 is TGCGCCAGCAGCTTGGCCAGGGAGCAAGAATGGAATCACAATGAGCAGTTCTTC. Its translation is CASSLAREQEWNHNEQFF. The chain uses TRBV5-1 and TRBJ2-1; D may be TRBD1 or TRBD2 (5 bases each). This CDR3 spans 18 amino acids. The V end was cut by 0 bases, the J end by 5 bases, with 21 bases between. Per the germline V gene, CDR1 is SGHRS and CDR2 is YFSETQ. Variable domain in full (rest from reference TRBV5-1 and TRBJ2-1): KAGVTQTPRYLIKTRGQQVTLSCSPISGHRSVSWYQQTPGQGLQFLFEYFSETQRNKGNFPGRFSGRQFSNSRSEMNVSTLELGDSALYLCASSLAREQEWNHNEQFFGPGTRLTVL.

This clonotype was detected ten times or more. The rearrangement uses TRBV29-1 and TRBJ2-7; a weak D match, TRBD2 (6 bases). The germline V gene encodes CDR1 SQVTM and CDR2 ANQGSEA. V was clipped by 4 bases and J by 5 bases, with 18 bases between them. The CDR3 totals 14 residues. The CDR3 DNA follows: TGCAGCGTTGTGGGGCTCGGGGGAGGCCACGAGCAGTACTTC. Protein product: CSVVGLGGGHEQYF.

This clonotype has more than one count but fewer than ten. CDR3 nucleotides: TGCAGTGCTCCTAGCGGGCCACGCGGGCAGTTCTTC. Protein: CSAPSGPRGQFF. The chain couples TRBV20-1 to TRBJ2-1, with 8 bases aligning to TRBD2. Germline CDR1 and CDR2: DFQATT and SNEGSKA (reference sequence). This CDR3 has 12 residues. V shed 5 bases and J 12 bases; nucleotides not matched to a gene: 9.

Ten or more counts support this clonotype. The chain carries TRBV5-1 and TRBJ1-1; D is uncertain. The V gene's germline CDR1 is SGHRS and CDR2 YFSETQ. V lost 3 bases, J lost 0 bases, and 6 bases lay in between. The CDR3 consists of 13 residues. The CDR3 DNA is TGCGCCAGCAGCTACGATATGAACACTGAAGCTTTCTTT. Its translation: CASSYDMNTEAFF.

This clonotype appeared many times. The genes are TRBV20-1 and TRBJ2-1; 12 bases are a match to TRBD2. Trimming took 6 bases from V and 6 from J; bases not matched to a gene: 6. The CDR3 is 14 residues long. Germline V gene sequence: CDR1 DFQATT, CDR2 SNEGSKA (reference sequence). The chain's CDR3 is CSATTSGSANEQFF. In DNA, the CDR3 is TGCAGTGCCACGACTAGCGGGAGTGCCAATGAGCAGTTCTTC.

As for this clonotype: The junction departs from the called germline gene at one end, perhaps through a read error. The rearrangement joins TRBV2 to TRBJ2-1; 9 bases agree with TRBD1. CDR3 length equals 19 residues. Germline CDR1 and CDR2: SNHLY and FYNNEI. The CDR3 region is CAISLVTGGDLDRYHEQFF. CDR3 nucleotides: TGTGCCATCAGTTTAGTTACAGGGGGCGACCTAGACCGATACCATGAGCAGTTCTTC.

J is TRBJ1-1 and V is TRBV6-1; 7 bases line up with TRBD1. CDR1 is MNHNS, CDR2 SASEGT, per germline. Losses at the gene ends were 7 bases for V and 3 bases for J; bases not matched to a gene: 8. The CDR3 loop spans 14 amino acids. The CDR3 coding sequence is TGTGCCAGCACCTTGACAGGGACCTACACTGAAGCTTTCTTT. Its protein is CASTLTGTYTEAFF.

This clonotype showed up many times. This rearrangement joins TRBV29-1 to TRBJ2-7, with D tentatively TRBD1 or TRBD2 (7 bases each). The CDR3 is 13 amino acids. CDR1 SQVTM and CDR2 ANQGSEA come from the germline V gene. V lost 6 bases and J 3 bases, leaving 15 bases between the germline ends. The CDR3 coding sequence is TGCAGCGTGGGCCCAGGGGGGGACTACGAGCAGTACTTC. As protein: CSVGPGGDYEQYF.